This TCR beta chain is from a study of cytomegalovirus exposure and HLA in healthy donors (dated by TCRdb to the late 2010s). Regarding the complete study: In an earlier analysis of some 550 of the donors, 276 Gb of sequence data and approximately 120 million unique TCR beta sequences from about 179 million T cells were reported. A later genetic analysis used genome-wide SNP genotypes for about three fifths of the 666 donors, treating that subset as a discovery cohort. The study was designed to test whether signatures of past pathogen exposure could be identified by cataloging public T cell receptors. The T cell repertoires of roughly 660 subjects were profiled by immunosequencing and related to cytomegalovirus serostatus. Alongside the repertoire data, information on donor age, sex, ethnicity and CMV serostatus was compiled. Across 300 to 500 genotyped donors of the cohort, an average of approximately 200,000 unique TCR beta nucleotide sequences per donor were sequenced, and about a sixth of those sequences were non-productive. Roughly five DR-DQ haplotypes were handled as single units for association and clustering because linkage in the cohort was strong. All discovery cohort repertoires had been generated on a single sequencing platform. Class I and class II HLA loci were covered by the typing at four-digit resolution. To predict cytomegalovirus infection status, the study brought together high-throughput TCR immunosequencing, statistical association of individual TCRs with disease status, and machine learning. Around 330 gigabases of sequencing data and roughly 81 million unique TCR sequences made up an early release that covered under 750 HLA-typed donors. In an earlier analysis of over 550 of the donors, high-throughput TCR beta sequencing was used to judge whether each TCR beta V gene segment behaved as functional or pseudogenic. Rather than using new phenotypic data, the later analysis identified candidate immune exposures from TCR beta sequences and from how often those sequences occurred across donors. The number of typed donors differed by locus: roughly 629-630 for A, B, C, DRB1 and DQB1; roughly 510 for DQA1; around 580 for DPA1; and roughly 450 for DPB1. Besides the first cohort of 666 subjects, a separate validation cohort made up of 95 to 150 different subjects was used. A later analysis re-analyzed previously published TCR beta repertoires from 600 to 850 donors and added high-resolution HLA genotyping to study TCR occurrence patterns. The genetic ancestry cluster associated with self-reported Caucasian donors included 65% to 90% of the roughly 380 genotyped donors.

Broad study findings and their caveats: In a later genetic analysis, a missense DCLRE1C variant was associated with V-gene and J-gene trimming of TCR beta chains, and the association was replicated in an independent cohort. Because HLA typing was missing for some donors at each locus, association tests included only the typed subset. Compared with equally common non-associated chains, HLA-associated TCR beta chains in a later analysis were more clonally expanded and had lower generation probabilities. The 87-base-pair reads could not distinguish some IMGT-functional V segments, including TRBV6-2 and TRBV6-3, so those segments were excluded. Strong co-occurrence of HLA alleles, especially DR and DQ, made assigning TCR associations to individual alleles difficult. According to the authors, the approach could potentially be generalized to other disease states and immunological phenotypes. Roughly uniform sequencing depth across donors was assumed in presence/absence analyses, although this assumption may not hold. The earlier analysis of approximately 560 of the donors excluded 15 to 20 rarely observed V segments, including chromosome 9 orphons, because counts were too low. Three of the identified cytomegalovirus-associated TCR beta chains were confirmed in vitro to be specific for cytomegalovirus antigens. A total of roughly 160 TCR beta chains were listed by the study as associated with cytomegalovirus. According to a later analysis, parvovirus B19, influenza, CMV and Epstein-Barr virus appeared linked to several top co-occurrence clusters. Linkage disequilibrium might explain the correlated functional status among segregating V segments, but an unknown experimental factor could not be ruled out. A further reported finding was that TCR beta sequences accurately predicted the HLA-A and HLA-B alleles for most subjects in the first cohort. In both the original and validation cohorts, the classifier was reported to diagnose cytomegalovirus status with high specificity and sensitivity. In a later analysis, 16,951 TCR beta sequences were associated with specific HLA alleles at a false discovery rate of 0.05. According to a later genetic analysis, donors in an Asian-associated ancestry cluster had fewer N-insertions in productive TCRs than the approximately 630-donor mean. A later analysis found that TCR association rates varied across HLA loci, with DRB1 alleles showing the most associated TCRs and HLA-C alleles the fewest. This cohort had only TCR beta chains sequenced, and the lack of alpha or paired-chain data limited which features could be detected. A group of highly shared sequence variants was considered likely to be a technical artifact of the sequencing pipeline. Broadly in line with IMGT annotations, most TCR beta V segments showed up in productive rearrangements about 87% or about 30% of the time in an earlier analysis of under 700 of the donors. Immune exposure information for the cohort was limited to CMV serostatus. According to a later analysis, most CMV-associated TCR beta chains appeared to be HLA-restricted, and the HLA associations seemed to be driven largely by CMV exposure. While some public TCRs were present in many individuals, most TCR sequences turned up only very rarely across donors.

The cohort was made up of 666 healthy bone marrow donors. All cohort members were sampled while nominally healthy, although unrecorded immune exposures were likely present. The donor tested CMV seropositive and was one of the 289 seropositive cohort members. A peripheral blood sample was collected from each donor, and TCR beta sequencing was performed on peripheral blood mononuclear cells. The Qiagen DNeasy Blood Extraction Kit was used to extract genomic DNA from the blood cell samples. Turning to this clone: The specificity of this receptor is unknown. Base qualities are not recorded, but no much larger clone differs from it by a single base.

Trimming leaves V shorter by 3 bases and J shorter by 5 bases, with the junction holding 3 bases beyond the gene matches. The CDR3 measures 14 amino acids from cysteine to phenylalanine. Solely the CDR3 DNA is kept, with 42 bases framed from the first base. In the germline V gene (reference sequence), CDR1 corresponds to SGHNT and CDR2 to YYREEE. Receptor amplification or capture employed the immunoSEQ multiplex PCR assay. For the multiplex PCR, a mixture combining 60 forward primers for TCR Vbeta segments and 13 reverse primers for TCR Jbeta segments was used. The CDR3 region of rearranged TCR beta genes was amplified from genomic DNA with a multiplex PCR assay. The amplified TCR beta libraries were sequenced on the Illumina HiSeq System as 87-base-pair reads. On the authors' methods: A later analysis counted about 80 million unique TCR beta chains across the roughly 700 repertoires, and roughly 11 million of these chains were shared by at least two donors. A nearest-neighbor algorithm error-corrected the raw reads and collapsed the reads into unique sequences, merging closely related sequences to remove PCR and sequencing errors. To assign V, D and J gene segments, CDR3 sequences were aligned to IMGT reference sequences. Each retained sequence needed at least a six-nucleotide match to both a V gene segment and a J gene segment. Rearrangements were called productive when the CDR3 lacked stop codons and stayed in frame with V and J; all others were non-productive. CDR3 was defined according to IMGT convention as the region running from the second conserved V-encoded cysteine to the conserved J-encoded phenylalanine. The earlier analysis of approximately 590 of the donors excluded any sequence lacking an unambiguous match to a single V gene segment. In an earlier analysis of several hundred of the donors, V segments were called functional above 56.7% productive rearrangements and were called segregating when the between-donor standard deviation exceeded 5%. A statistical classification framework was built for diagnosing cytomegalovirus status from the catalog of TCR beta chain sequences. A later analysis assigned V and J genes by comparing TCR nucleotide sequences with IMGT/GENE-DB human TR gene sequences. Using the TCRdist pipeline, a later analysis assigned CDR3 sequences along with most-parsimonious VDJ recombination scenarios. A later analysis defined each TCR beta chain by its CDR3 amino acid sequence plus V-gene family, and excluded reads lacking a unique V-gene family. As a way to deal with suspected cross-contamination and a sequencing artifact, a later analysis dropped approximately 590 nucleotide sequences that were highly shared and had low generation probability. In a later analysis, a clonal expansion index for each public chain was calculated from normalized within-repertoire ranks of inferred template counts. Generation probabilities in a later analysis came from a VDJ recombination model fitted to out-of-frame rearrangements, and those results were checked against IGoR. Hypergeometric tests were used in a later analysis to score TCR-TCR, TCR-HLA and TCR-CMV co-occurrence, with a repertoire-size bias correction applied to the TCR pairs. False discovery rates were estimated in a later analysis by permuting HLA or CMV assignments 20 times. A later analysis grouped co-occurring TCRs with DBSCAN, adding TCRdist sequence similarity when clustering within HLA-allele-positive subsets. Repertoires with fewer than 30,000 or more than 120,000 public chains were left out of co-occurrence clustering, as were about 5 repertoires with anomalous nucleotide sharing. Not all clones reach the TCRdb copy of this immuneACCESS table, which keeps in-frame sequences only. Checked studies attribute under half of the gap to unresolved V genes and leave the rest unexplained. V, J and clone size derive from that table, while D and trimming were established from the DNA sequence. The sample table lists about 160,000 clones, approximately 78% of them with a count of one. Of the sample, under 1% falls within the top ten clones.

The sequenced sample consisted of PBMCs. The chain joins TRBV5-4 to TRBJ2-7, with 12 bases aligning to TRBD2. The clonotype was recovered from a girl aged 2 to 9 in good health and CMV-seropositive. For the CDR3, the sequence is CASSSSGRAHEQYF. The DNA is as follows: TGTGCCAGCAGCTCTAGCGGGAGGGCCCACGAGCAGTACTTC.